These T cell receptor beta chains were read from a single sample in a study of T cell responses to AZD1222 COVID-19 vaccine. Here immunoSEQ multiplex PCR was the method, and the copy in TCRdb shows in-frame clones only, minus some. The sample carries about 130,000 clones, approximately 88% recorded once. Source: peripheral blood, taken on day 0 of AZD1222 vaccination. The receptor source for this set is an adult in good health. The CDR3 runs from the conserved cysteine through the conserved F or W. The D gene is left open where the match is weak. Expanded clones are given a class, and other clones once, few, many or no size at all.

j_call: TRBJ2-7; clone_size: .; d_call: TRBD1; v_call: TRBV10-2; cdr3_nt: TGCGCCAGCAGACCTCGGGACAGTTCTTCCGAGCAGTACTTC; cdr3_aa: CASRPRDSSSEQYF
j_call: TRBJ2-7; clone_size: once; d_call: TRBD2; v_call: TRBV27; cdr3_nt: TGTGCCAGCAGGCCTTCTGGGGGGAGGGGAGGAAGTTACGAGCAGTACTTC; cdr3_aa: CASRPSGGRGGSYEQYF
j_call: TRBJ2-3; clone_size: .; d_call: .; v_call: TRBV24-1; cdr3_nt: TGTGCCACCAGTGACCTCAGTAGAAGGGGCACAGATACGCAGTATTTT; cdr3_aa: CATSDLSRRGTDTQYF
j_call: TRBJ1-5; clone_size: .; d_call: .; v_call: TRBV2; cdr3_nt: TGTGCCAGCGGCCCGGAAGGTGTGGGGCTCGGACAGCCCCAGCATTTT; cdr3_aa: CASGPEGVGLGQPQHF
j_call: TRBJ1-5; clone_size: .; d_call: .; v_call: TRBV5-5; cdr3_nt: TGTGCCAGCAGCTTAGGAGGGGAGGGATATCAGCCCCAGCATTTT; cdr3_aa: CASSLGGEGYQPQHF
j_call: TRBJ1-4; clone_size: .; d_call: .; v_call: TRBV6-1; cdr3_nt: TGTGCCAGCAGTGAAGTCGGAGAGGGTTTAGGCGAAAAACTGTTTTTT; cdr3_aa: CASSEVGEGLGEKLFF
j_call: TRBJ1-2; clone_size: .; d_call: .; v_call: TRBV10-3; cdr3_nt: TGTGCCATCAGTGACCCTGGTGACAGGAGAAACTATGGCTACACCTTC; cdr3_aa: CAISDPGDRRNYGYTF
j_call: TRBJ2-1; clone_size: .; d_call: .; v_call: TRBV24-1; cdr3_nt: TGTGCCACCAGTTCCCGGGACAATGAGCAGTTCTTC; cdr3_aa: CATSSRDNEQFF
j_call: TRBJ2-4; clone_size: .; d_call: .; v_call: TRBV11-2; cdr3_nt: TGTGCCAGCAGCTTACGGGATATGGCCAAAAACATTCAGTACTTC; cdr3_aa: CASSLRDMAKNIQYF
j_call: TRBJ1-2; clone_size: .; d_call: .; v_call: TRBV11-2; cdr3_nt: TGTGCCAGCAGCTCACAGGAAAATGGCTACACCTTC; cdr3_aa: CASSSQENGYTF
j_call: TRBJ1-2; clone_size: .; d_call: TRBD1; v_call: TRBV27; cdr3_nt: TGTGCCAGCAGTTTTACCACAGGGGGAGGATATGGCTACACCTTC; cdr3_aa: CASSFTTGGGYGYTF
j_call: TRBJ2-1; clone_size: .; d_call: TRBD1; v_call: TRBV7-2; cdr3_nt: TGTGCCAGCAGCTTATATGGGACAGGGATCCCCAATGAGCAGTTCTTC; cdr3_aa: CASSLYGTGIPNEQFF
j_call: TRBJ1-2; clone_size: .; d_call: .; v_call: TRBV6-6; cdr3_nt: TGTGCCAGCAGTGATTGGACAGATCGCTATGGCTACACCTTC; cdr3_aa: CASSDWTDRYGYTF
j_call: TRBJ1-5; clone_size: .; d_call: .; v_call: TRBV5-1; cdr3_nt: TGCGCCAGCAGCTTGGACCACGAGCAGCCCCAGCATTTT; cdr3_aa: CASSLDHEQPQHF
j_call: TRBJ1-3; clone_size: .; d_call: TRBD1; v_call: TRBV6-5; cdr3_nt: TGTGCCAGCACCTCAGGACAGGGAGACACCATATATTTT; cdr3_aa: CASTSGQGDTIYF